A selection of T cell receptor beta chains follows, all from one sample in a study of blood T cell repertoires in COVID-19. TCRdb's copy holds only in-frame clones and misses some; the assay was immunoSEQ multiplex PCR. The table includes some 300,000 clones, around 88% detected once. The sequencing sample was made of peripheral blood. The source is a woman aged 25 to 39 who had recovered from COVID-19. Each CDR3 is given with its conserved first and last residue. A D gene is named only where the DNA matches it firmly. Rows give clone size only sometimes, using once, few, many, or a class for an expanded clone.

cdr3_aa cdr3_nt clone_size v_call cdr3_length j_call d_call
CASSQQVGDNEQFF TGTGCCAGCAGCCAACAAGTAGGGGACAATGAGCAGTTCTTC - TRBV7-3 14 TRBJ2-1 -
CASSLGPNYEQYF TGTGCCAGCAGCTTAGGGCCGAACTACGAGCAGTACTTC once TRBV7-3 13 TRBJ2-7 -
CASSPSGGSNQPQHF TGCGCCAGCAGCCCGAGTGGGGGGAGCAATCAGCCCCAGCATTTT - TRBV5-1 15 TRBJ1-5 -
CSAVQGNYGYTF TGCAGCGCCGTACAGGGGAACTATGGCTACACCTTC - TRBV29-1 12 TRBJ1-2 TRBD1
CASGGGYGYTF TGTGCCAGTGGGGGAGGCTATGGCTACACCTTC - TRBV12-3/TRBV12-4 11 TRBJ1-2 -
CASSSQGTLNTGELFF TGTGCCAGCAGCTCACAGGGAACGTTAAACACCGGGGAGCTGTTTTTT - TRBV7-3 16 TRBJ2-2 -
CASSDRANTEAFF TGTGCCAGCTCAGACAGGGCGAACACTGAAGCTTTCTTT - TRBV11-3 13 TRBJ1-1 TRBD1
CASSQEVRGARGANVLTF TGTGCCAGCAGCCAAGAGGTCCGGGGGGCGCGAGGGGCCAACGTCCTGACTTTC - TRBV4-2 18 TRBJ2-6 -
CASRWTSGGTDTQYF TGTGCCAGCAGGTGGACTAGCGGGGGCACAGATACGCAGTATTTT once TRBV3-1/TRBV3-2 15 TRBJ2-3 TRBD2
CASSYNQETQYF TGCGCCAGCAGCTATAACCAAGAGACCCAGTACTTC - TRBV5-1 12 TRBJ2-5 -
CASSLGDRGAEQYF TGTGCCAGCAGCTTAGGAGACAGGGGGGCCGAGCAGTACTTC - TRBV7-3 14 TRBJ2-7 TRBD1
CASSPPGGGAVEAFF TGTGCCAGCTCACCACCTGGGGGGGGCGCGGTTGAAGCTTTCTTT once TRBV18 15 TRBJ1-1 -
CASTRQGTNTGELFF TGTGCCAGCACTAGACAGGGGACTAACACCGGGGAGCTGTTTTTT - TRBV6-5 15 TRBJ2-2 TRBD1
CASSLPRGVSYGYTF TGTGCCAGCAGCCTCCCCAGGGGGGTGAGCTATGGCTACACCTTC - TRBV3-1/TRBV3-2 15 TRBJ1-2 TRBD1
CAISETPYPGQGNGYTF TGTGCCATCAGTGAGACCCCTTACCCGGGACAGGGGAATGGCTACACCTTC - TRBV10-3 17 TRBJ1-2 TRBD1
CASSQGPRGALSEAFF TGCGCCAGCAGCCAAGGGCCCCGGGGGGCCTTATCTGAAGCTTTCTTT - TRBV4-1 16 TRBJ1-1 -
CASSPPGEPDTQYF TGTGCCAGCTCACCCCCAGGGGAACCTGATACGCAGTATTTT - TRBV18 14 TRBJ2-3 -
CASSLYGTATDTQYF TGTGCCAGCAGTTTATACGGGACAGCCACAGATACGCAGTATTTT - TRBV28 15 TRBJ2-3 TRBD1
CASSELTSGGANTGELFF TGTGCCAGCAGTGAATTAACTAGCGGGGGAGCGAACACCGGGGAGCTGTTTTTT - TRBV6-1 18 TRBJ2-2 TRBD2
CASSLAPGGHYGYTF TGTGCCAGCAGCTTAGCGCCAGGGGGCCACTATGGCTACACCTTC once TRBV7-8 15 TRBJ1-2 TRBD1
CASSPALLAGGNEQFF TGTGCCAGCAGCCCTGCTTTATTAGCGGGGGGCAATGAGCAGTTCTTC - TRBV7-2 16 TRBJ2-1 TRBD2
CASSLTRGDTEAFF TGTGCCAGCAGCTTAACCCGCGGGGACACTGAAGCTTTCTTT - TRBV7-3 14 TRBJ1-1 -
CASSPRGPTNEKLFF TGTGCCAGCTCACCACGAGGGCCCACTAATGAAAAACTGTTTTTT - TRBV18 15 TRBJ1-4 -
CASSFRWTGAGELFF TGTGCCAGCAGCTTTCGATGGACAGGGGCCGGGGAGCTGTTTTTT - TRBV7-2 15 TRBJ2-2 TRBD1
CASSFGTSGTGELFF TGTGCCAGCAGTTTCGGGACTAGCGGAACCGGGGAGCTGTTTTTT - TRBV28 15 TRBJ2-2 TRBD2
CASSLTGLPYEQYF TGTGCCAGCAGCTTAACGGGGTTACCCTACGAGCAGTACTTC - TRBV7-9 14 TRBJ2-7 -
CASSNAAEQGTYSYEQYF TGTGCCAGCAGCAACGCCGCGGAACAGGGAACCTATTCCTACGAGCAGTACTTC few TRBV21-1 18 TRBJ2-7 -
CASSIGTDQETQYF TGTGCCAGCAGCATAGGGACAGACCAAGAGACCCAGTACTTC - TRBV5-5 14 TRBJ2-5 TRBD1
CASSYSTGYYTGELFF TGTGCCAGCAGTTACTCGACAGGGTATTACACCGGGGAGCTGTTTTTT few TRBV6-2/TRBV6-3 16 TRBJ2-2 TRBD1
CASSSGGPVGYTF TGTGCCAGCAGTTCAGGGGGGCCCGTGGGCTACACCTTC - TRBV28 13 TRBJ1-2 TRBD1
CASSSLPSNQPQHF TGTGCCAGCAGTTCGCTACCTAGCAATCAGCCCCAGCATTTT - TRBV28 14 TRBJ1-5 -
CASSLVGYGYTF TGTGCCAGCAGCCTAGTAGGCTATGGCTACACCTTC few TRBV7-3 12 TRBJ1-2 -
CASRGAGVAQFF TGTGCCAGCCGAGGGGCGGGGGTCGCACAGTTCTTC - TRBV13 12 TRBJ2-1 TRBD2
CASSLLEGANYGYTF TGTGCCAGCAGCCTGTTGGAGGGAGCTAACTATGGCTACACCTTC once TRBV7-9 15 TRBJ1-2 -
CASSLNTGVTAFF TGTGCCAGCAGTTTAAATACGGGGGTAACAGCTTTCTTT - TRBV12-3/TRBV12-4 13 TRBJ1-1 -
CASSRDGRKTEAFF TGTGCCAGCAGCCGGGACGGGAGAAAGACTGAAGCTTTCTTT - TRBV5-4 14 TRBJ1-1 -
CASSQDAGGYNEQFF TGTGCCAGCAGCCAAGATGCAGGGGGGTACAATGAGCAGTTCTTC - TRBV3-1/TRBV3-2 15 TRBJ2-1 -
CASSVEGRGGYTF TGTGCCAGCAGCGTAGAAGGTAGGGGTGGCTACACCTTC - TRBV9 13 TRBJ1-2 -
CASSPGGEKLFF TGTGCCAGCAGTCCGGGAGGTGAAAAACTGTTTTTT - TRBV6-5 12 TRBJ1-4 -
CASSQDSRQGYRWNTEAFF TGCGCCAGCAGCCAAGATTCCCGACAGGGCTACCGTTGGAACACTGAAGCTTTCTTT - TRBV4-3 19 TRBJ1-1 TRBD1
CASSQRGGALPDTQYF TGCGCCAGCAGCCAACGCGGGGGGGCCCTCCCAGATACGCAGTATTTT once TRBV4-3 16 TRBJ2-3 TRBD2
CASSLSPGEETQYF TGTGCCAGCAGCTTATCCCCAGGGGAAGAGACCCAGTACTTC - TRBV7-2 14 TRBJ2-5 -
CASSDSGYSYEQYF TGTGCCAGCAGTGATTCGGGATACTCCTACGAGCAGTACTTC - TRBV2 14 TRBJ2-7 -